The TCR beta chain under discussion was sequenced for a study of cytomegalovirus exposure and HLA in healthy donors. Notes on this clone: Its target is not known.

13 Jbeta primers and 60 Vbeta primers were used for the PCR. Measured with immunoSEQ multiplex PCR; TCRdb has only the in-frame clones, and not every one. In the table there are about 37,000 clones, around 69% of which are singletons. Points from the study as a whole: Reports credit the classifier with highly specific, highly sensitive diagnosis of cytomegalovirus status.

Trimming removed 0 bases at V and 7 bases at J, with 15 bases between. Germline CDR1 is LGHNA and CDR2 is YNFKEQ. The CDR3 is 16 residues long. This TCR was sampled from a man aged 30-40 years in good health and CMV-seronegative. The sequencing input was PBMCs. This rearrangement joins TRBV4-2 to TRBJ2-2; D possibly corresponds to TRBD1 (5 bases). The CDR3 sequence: CASSQEVAGHGGELFF. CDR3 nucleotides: TGTGCCAGCAGCCAAGAGGTGGCCGGACATGGCGGGGAGCTGTTTTTT.